This T cell receptor beta chain was recovered during a study of breast tumors, draining lymph nodes, adjacent tissues. General observations from the study: Data fit most tumor T cells coming from lymph node, expanding in tumor.

This clonotype was seen repeatedly, ten times or more. The antigen remains undetermined. MiXCR, run by TCRdb on the multiplex PCR reads, gives a single entry per CDR3 protein. The sample contains fewer than 150,000 distinct CDR3 sequences, 21% of which appear only once. Breast cancer patients provided tissue from their axillary draining lymph nodes. The V end lost 8 bases, the J end lost 0 bases, and 17 bases lay between the germline ends. The germline gives CDR1 MNHNS, CDR2 SASEGT. The CDR3 runs to 15 residues. The clonotype was recovered from a female donor with breast cancer. Some clones in this sample may be carry-over from other donors' samples. Sample: axillary lymph node tissue. The V call is TRBV6-1, the J call TRBJ2-7, with D unresolved. Written as DNA, the CDR3 is TGTGCCAGCTCCCCGAGTAAGGAGAGCTCCTACGAGCAGTACTTC. It translates to CASSPSKESSYEQYF.